Listed here are 27 T cell receptor beta chains from one sample, sequenced in a study of HIV-infected children after antiretroviral therapy interruption. A 3' RACE protocol on RNA, with unique molecular identifiers, produced the TCR library. From the 3' RACE reads, TCRdb called clonotypes with MiXCR, one entry per CDR3 protein. The profile covers about 89,000 distinct CDR3 sequences, with 6.9% appearing a single time and about 1.1% taken by the ten largest. This sample's treatment: PENTA 11 planned treatment interruption arm or continuous ART arm. The sample was CD45RA+ CD4+ T cells from PBMCs, pooled from several time points, taken from a donor given antiretroviral therapy, either interrupted or continuous. This sample's subset: naive CD4+ CD45RA+ CD45RO- T cells. The receptors originated from a pool of human donors with HIV.

At least ten counts were recorded for this clonotype. The J gene is TRBJ1-5, the V gene TRBV19, with D perhaps TRBD1 (5 bases). Germline CDR1 and CDR2: LNHDA and SQIVND (reference sequence). There are 15 residues in the CDR3. V was shortened by 5 bases and J by 3 bases, with 14 bases between the two germline ends. The CDR3 protein is CASSRVGALNQPQHF. For the CDR3, the DNA is TGTGCCAGTAGTCGGGTAGGGGCGCTCAATCAGCCCCAGCATTTT. Using reference TRBV19 and TRBJ1-5 for the parts outside the CDR3, the full variable domain is DGGITQSPKYLFRKEGQNVTLSCEQNLNHDAMYWYRQDPGQGLRLIYYSQIVNDFQKGDIAEGYSVSREKKESFPLTVTSAQKNPTAFYLCASSRVGALNQPQHFGDGTRLSIL.

Only a few counts were recorded for this clonotype. The chain joins TRBV7-9 to TRBJ1-6; D not resolved. Trimming removed 4 bases from V and 7 bases from J, with 17 bases in between. This CDR3 is 16 amino acids long. Germline V gene sequence: CDR1 SEHNR, CDR2 FQNEAQ (reference sequence). The CDR3 DNA reads as TGTGCCAGCAGCTCTTCTGGTCCCATATCGAATTCACCCCTCCACTTT. This codes for CASSSSGPISNSPLHF.

The chain uses TRBV13 and TRBJ2-3, with 7 bases matching TRBD1. The germline V gene encodes CDR1 PRHDT and CDR2 FYEKMQ (reference sequence). The CDR3 is 14 amino acids. Losses at the gene ends were 9 bases for V and 3 bases for J; bases not matched to a gene: 9. CDR3 DNA sequence: TGTGCCAGTTTAAGACAGGGTCCTACAGATACGCAGTATTTT. The encoded protein is CASLRQGPTDTQYF.

This clonotype was seen ten or more times. The chain has TRBV19 and TRBJ2-7; perhaps D is TRBD1 or TRBD2 (6 bases each). CDR1 and CDR2 from the germline V gene are LNHDA and SQIVND (reference sequence). The ends were cut back, 7 bases at V and 6 bases at J, with 19 bases in the middle. This CDR3 spans 14 amino acids. The CDR3 DNA follows: TGTGCCAGTAAATCCGGGTTCAGGGGAGGCGAGCAGTACTTC. It translates to CASKSGFRGGEQYF.

This clonotype came up a few times. This chain joins TRBV6-1 and TRBJ2-1, with D maybe TRBD2 (5 bases). The germline gives CDR1 MNHNS, CDR2 SASEGT. CDR3 length equals 15 residues. V gave up 5 bases and J gave up 0 bases, with 11 bases separating them. CDR3 sequence reads: CASSRRRSSYNEQFF. The CDR3, as DNA: TGTGCCAGCAGTCGGCGGAGGAGCTCCTACAATGAGCAGTTCTTC.

Many counts were recorded for this clonotype. The chain combines TRBV11-2 with TRBJ2-3; TRBD1 matches 7 bases. The CDR3 loop spans 15 amino acids. CDR1 and CDR2 from the germline V gene are SGHAT and FQNNGV. V shed 5 bases and J 4 bases; nucleotides not matched to a gene: 9. CDR3 nucleotides: TGTGCCAGCAGCCACCTGACAGGGAAATCAGATACGCAGTATTTT. Translated: CASSHLTGKSDTQYF.

V is TRBV11-1 and J is TRBJ2-5; D remains unclear. This CDR3 comprises 14 residues. V was clipped by 1 base and J by 5 bases, with 11 bases between them. CDR1 SGHAT and CDR2 FQDESV come from the germline V gene (reference sequence). CDR3 sequence (DNA): TGTGCCAGCAGCTTAGGGCTGTCGTCCGAGACCCAGTACTTC. Translating it yields CASSLGLSSETQYF. Full variable domain (outside the CDR3, taken from reference TRBV11-1 and TRBJ2-5): EAEVAQSPRYKITEKSQAVAFWCDPISGHATLYWYRQILGQGPELLVQFQDESVVDDSQLPKDRFSAERLKGVDSTLKIQPAELGDSAMYLCASSLGLSSETQYFGPGTRLLVL.

This clonotype has at least ten counts. This chain joins TRBV12-3 or TRBV12-4 and TRBJ2-7, with 10 bases aligning to TRBD1. J gave up 4 bases and V 1 base, and 4 bases lay outside the gene matches. CDR3 length: 15 amino acids. The CDR3 DNA sequence: TGTGCCAGCAGTTTAGATGGACAGGGGGTTTACGAGCAGTACTTC. Amino acid sequence: CASSLDGQGVYEQYF.

The chain links TRBV7-4 to TRBJ1-1; no reliable D call. Germline loops: CDR1 SGHVT, CDR2 SQSDAQ. V was trimmed by 5 bases and J by 10 bases, leaving 26 bases between them. CDR3 size: 16 residues. The CDR3 nucleotides read TGTGCCAGCAGCGCCACATGGACGGACGAGCGAATGTCAGCTTTCTTT. It encodes CASSATWTDERMSAFF.

This clonotype was picked up many times. The rearrangement joins TRBV4-2 to TRBJ1-2, with 8 bases that match TRBD1. The CDR3 runs 15 residues. V was clipped by 1 base and J by 3 bases; unmatched bases: 4. Germline CDR1 reads LGHNA; CDR2 reads YNFKEQ. Here the CDR3 DNA reads TGTGCCAGCAGCCAAGGTCCGGGACAGGACTATGGCTACACCTTC. Residues: CASSQGPGQDYGYTF.

The rearrangement links TRBV6-9 to TRBJ1-2, with D perhaps matching TRBD1 (5 bases). Germline CDR1 and CDR2: MNHGY and SVAAGI. The CDR3 loop spans 15 amino acids. Deletions cut 5 bases from V and 7 bases from J, with 20 bases between. CDR3 sequence reads: CASSHKQGVSGGYTF. The DNA for the CDR3 is TGTGCCAGCAGTCATAAGCAAGGGGTATCCGGTGGCTACACCTTC.

This clonotype was seen many times. The chain employs TRBV12-3 or TRBV12-4 and TRBJ1-1; unclear D gene. This CDR3 contains 11 residues. V was clipped by 8 bases and J by 4 bases, with 8 bases between them. DNA for the CDR3: TGTGCCAGCCGGGCCCTCACTGAAGCTTTCTTT. Translated: CASRALTEAFF.

This clonotype came up a few times. The genes are TRBV2 and TRBJ2-1; TRBD1 matches at 7 bases. This CDR3 spans 16 amino acids. The V gene end was trimmed by 8 bases and the J gene end by 4 bases; junction bases not matched to a gene: 14. Germline CDR1 and CDR2: SNHLY and FYNNEI. In nucleotides, the CDR3 is TGTGCCAGCCCTCTGATGGGACAGTCCCCTTACAATGAGCAGTTCTTC. Protein sequence: CASPLMGQSPYNEQFF.

This clonotype was counted a few times. The gene calls are TRBV12-3 or TRBV12-4 and TRBJ2-3; D ambiguous. CDR3 length equals 15 residues. Trimming removed 1 base at V and 1 base at J, with 9 bases between. CDR3 region: CASSLVQDGTDTQYF. In DNA, the CDR3 is TGTGCCAGCAGTTTAGTCCAGGACGGCACAGATACGCAGTATTTT.

At least ten counts were recorded for this clonotype. J is TRBJ1-1 and V is TRBV7-2; 8 positions match TRBD1. Germline CDR1 is SGHTA and CDR2 is FQGNSA. V lost 6 bases to trimming and J lost 3 bases; unmatched junction nucleotides: 6. CDR3 length equals 14 residues. For the CDR3, the DNA is TGTGCCAGCAGTCGCGACAGGGGCCACACTGAAGCTTTCTTT. This sequence encodes CASSRDRGHTEAFF.

Many counts were recorded for this clonotype. The chain joins TRBV25-1 to TRBJ2-3; 9 bases line up with TRBD2. The CDR3 covers 18 residues. In germline, CDR1 is MGHDK, CDR2 SYGVNS. The junction had 7 bases not matched to a gene; V was cut back by 0 bases and J by 0 bases. The CDR3 DNA reads as TGTGCCAGCAGTGAATATGTGCTAGCGGGATCTAGCACAGATACGCAGTATTTT. It specifies CASSEYVLAGSSTDTQYF.

There are many counts of this clonotype. The rearrangement joins TRBV30 to TRBJ2-3, with 7 nucleotides matching TRBD2. The CDR3 consists of 12 residues. The germline CDR1 and CDR2 sequences are GTSNPN and SVGIG (reference sequence). V lost 5 bases to trimming and J lost 5 bases; unmatched junction nucleotides: 4. The chain's CDR3 is CAWGGGRDTQYF. CDR3 bases: TGTGCCTGGGGGGGAGGGAGAGATACGCAGTATTTT.

This clonotype was detected only a few times. This chain uses TRBV11-2 with TRBJ1-1; D is uncertain. V lost 1 base and J 8 bases, leaving 11 bases between the germline ends. Germline V gene lookup returns CDR1 SGHAT and CDR2 FQNNGV. The CDR3 has 13 residues. Here the CDR3 DNA reads TGTGCCAGCAGCTTAGTACTGGGCGGGGAAGCTTTCTTT. Its translation: CASSLVLGGEAFF.

This clonotype appeared many times. The J gene is TRBJ2-2, the V gene TRBV5-5; D unclear. V shed 4 bases and J shed 1 base, with 14 bases lying between them. This CDR3 has 16 amino acids. Germline V gene data show CDR1 as SGHKS and CDR2 as YYEKEE (reference sequence). The CDR3 region is CASSNHTLGNTGELFF. In DNA, the CDR3 is TGTGCCAGCAGCAACCACACTTTAGGGAACACCGGGGAGCTGTTTTTT.

Comment on this clonotype: A clone one base away is much larger, so this may be a read error. The J gene is TRBJ1-1, the V gene TRBV16, with D maybe TRBD1 (6 bases). Germline V gene lookup returns CDR1 KGHSY and CDR2 FQNENV. V gave up 2 bases and J gave up 4 bases, with 11 bases separating them. The CDR3 is 14 amino acids. The CDR3 spells CASSQTGLVTEAFF. The CDR3 DNA follows: TGTGCCAGCAGCCAAACAGGGTTGGTCACTGAAGCTTTCTTT.

The chain couples TRBV5-1 to TRBJ2-1, with 12 bases identical to TRBD2. Germline values: CDR1 SGHRS, CDR2 YFSETQ. This CDR3 has 16 amino acids. With 7 bases clipped from V and 3 bases from J, the junction kept 8 bases outside the gene matches. CDR3 sequence (DNA): TGCGCCAGCTCAAATAGGGGACTAGCGGGCTACAATGAGCAGTTCTTC. This gives the protein CASSNRGLAGYNEQFF.

This clonotype occurred many times. Mismatch with germline at one junction end may stem from a read error. The rearrangement joins TRBV12-3 or TRBV12-4 to TRBJ1-1; 8 bases are a match to TRBD1. This CDR3 is built from 14 residues. CDR3 protein: CASRQTGENPEAFF. CDR3 DNA sequence: TGTGCCAGCAGACAGACAGGGGAGAACCCTGAAGCTTTCTTT.

This chain joins TRBV7-6 and TRBJ1-5; D may be TRBD1 (6 bases). CDR1 SGHVS and CDR2 FNYEAQ come from the germline V gene. There are 16 residues in the CDR3. V was pared by 1 base and J by 9 bases, with 19 bases between. The CDR3 nucleotides read TGTGCCAGCAGCTTAGGGGGGGGGCACGGCGCCGGGCCCCAGCATTTT. Translating it yields CASSLGGGHGAGPQHF.

This clonotype was detected a few times. The chain carries TRBV23-1 and TRBJ2-3; 8 bases agree with TRBD1. TRBV23-1 qualifies as an ORF whose function is uncertain. The CDR3 length is 18 residues. Losses at the gene ends were 5 bases for V and 8 bases for J; bases not matched to a gene: 21. The CDR3 here is CASSARSQDRGSRGTQYF. CDR3 DNA: TGCGCCAGCAGTGCCCGTTCGCAAGACAGGGGATCGCGGGGTACGCAGTATTTT.

The chain uses TRBV10-1 and TRBJ2-3, with TRBD1 as a possible D gene (5 bases). The V end was cut by 4 bases, the J end by 1 base, with 15 bases between. CDR3 length: 16 amino acids. Germline V lookup: CDR1 WNHNN, CDR2 SYGVQD (reference sequence). In DNA, the CDR3 is TGCGCCAGCAGTGCGGCACAGGCAGTTGGCACAGATACGCAGTATTTT. Its protein product is CASSAAQAVGTDTQYF.

The table lists this clonotype with many counts. This sequence joins TRBV6-1 and TRBJ2-4; D is uncertain. Trimming stripped 2 bases from V and 8 bases from J, with 10 bases between. CDR3 length: 13 residues. Per germline, CDR1 MNHNS and CDR2 SASEGT. Written as DNA, the CDR3 is TGTGCCAGCAGTGAAACTGGTAGGGACATTCAGTACTTC. Translation: CASSETGRDIQYF.

The chain links TRBV20-1 to TRBJ1-2, with TRBD1 as a possible D gene (5 bases). V lost 5 bases and J 4 bases, leaving 14 bases between the germline ends. The CDR3 spans 13 residues. Germline values: CDR1 DFQATT, CDR2 SNEGSKA (reference sequence). The CDR3 here is CSAGQRQSYGYTF. Here the CDR3 DNA reads TGCAGTGCTGGCCAGCGACAGAGCTATGGCTACACCTTC.